A single sample gave rise to the 25 T cell receptor beta chains below, sequenced in a study of T cells in Graves' hyperthyroidism and ophthalmopathy. Amplified TCR beta CDR3 regions derived from RNA transcripts. The HTBI primer set drove a first-round RT-PCR of the TCR CDR3. TCRdb redid the calling of the multiplex PCR reads with MiXCR, one entry per CDR3 protein. The sample yields 480,000 or so distinct CDR3 sequences, roughly 14% seen once. Material: blood. The receptor source for this set is a woman aged 18-29 years with Graves' hyperthyroidism.

The table lists this clonotype with a few counts. The chain carries TRBV12-3 or TRBV12-4 and TRBJ1-1, with D hard to call. The CDR3 loop spans 15 amino acids. V was trimmed by 6 bases and J by 4 bases, leaving 18 bases between them. The CDR3 region is CASRRAAGGGTEAFF. CDR3 bases: TGTGCCAGCAGACGGGCCGCGGGAGGAGGCACTGAAGCTTTCTTT.

This clonotype appeared many times. The chain recombines TRBV2 with TRBJ2-7, with 8 positions matching TRBD2. V lost 6 bases to trimming and J lost 4 bases; unmatched junction nucleotides: 8. The CDR3 spans 14 residues. CDR1 SNHLY and CDR2 FYNNEI come from the germline V gene. CDR3 nucleotide sequence: TGTGCCAGCAGCACGGGAGGGCCTCTATACGAGCAGTACTTC. It is translated as CASSTGGPLYEQYF.

This clonotype has at least ten counts. The chain couples TRBV20-1 to TRBJ2-6; D ambiguous. Between the trimmed V and J ends, which lost 3 bases and 0 bases, there was a span of 9 bases. Germline lookup yields CDR1 DFQATT and CDR2 SNEGSKA (reference sequence). The CDR3 is 15 amino acids. The CDR3 coding sequence is TGCAGTGCTAGGCCCGGGTCCTCTGGGGCCAACGTCCTGACTTTC. This encodes CSARPGSSGANVLTF.

In this sample, this clonotype turned up many times. This chain joins TRBV7-6 and TRBJ2-3; 9 nucleotides line up with TRBD2. Germline CDR1 and CDR2: SGHVS and FNYEAQ. Trimming took 2 bases from V and 5 from J; bases not matched to a gene: 8. The CDR3 contains 16 residues. The CDR3 is CASSLIRAGGRDTQYF. In DNA form, the CDR3 reads TGTGCCAGCAGCTTAATACGAGCGGGAGGTAGAGATACGCAGTATTTT.

This clonotype appeared once. The chain couples TRBV5-1 to TRBJ2-5; possibly TRBD1 for D (5 bases). The CDR3 totals 14 residues. Germline CDR1 and CDR2: SGHRS and YFSETQ. Trimming took 2 bases from V and 2 from J, leaving 10 bases between them. The CDR3 protein is CASSFFAGQETQYF. DNA of the CDR3: TGCGCCAGCAGCTTCTTCGCAGGGCAAGAGACCCAGTACTTC.

The chain couples TRBV30 to TRBJ1-2; D unresolved. With 3 bases removed from V and 0 bases from J, the gap between germline ends came to 11 bases. CDR3 length: 14 residues. Germline V gene sequence: CDR1 GTSNPN, CDR2 SVGIG (reference sequence). The CDR3: CAWREQTSNYGYTF. In DNA, the CDR3 is TGTGCCTGGAGGGAACAGACTTCTAACTATGGCTACACCTTC.

The chain couples TRBV19 to TRBJ1-5; possible D gene TRBD1, 5 bases. V was trimmed by 5 bases and J by 2 bases, leaving 13 bases between them. The CDR3 consists of 15 residues. Germline values: CDR1 LNHDA, CDR2 SQIVND (reference sequence). The CDR3 spells CASSFGASGNQPQHF. The DNA of the CDR3 is TGTGCCAGTAGTTTCGGGGCCTCAGGCAATCAGCCCCAGCATTTT.

This clonotype came up a few times. No conserved phenylalanine or tryptophan ends this CDR3, so it is likely a read error. The chain carries TRBV9 and TRBJ2-5; TRBD2 agrees at 11 bases. Germline-derived CDR1 and CDR2 are SGDLS and YYNGEE. The CDR3 runs to 13 residues. V gave up 9 bases and J gave up 11 bases; unmatched junction bases: 12. CDR3 region: CATTSPSGRLQYV. CDR3 in DNA: TGTGCCACGACGTCGCCTAGCGGGAGGCTACAGTACGTC.

This clonotype was seen at least ten times. The chain is built from TRBV11-3 and TRBJ2-1, with 11 bases that match TRBD2. The CDR3 runs to 17 residues. CDR1 and CDR2 from the germline V gene are SGHNT and YENEEA. The J segment lost 7 bases and the V segment lost 3 bases, leaving 11 bases of the junction unmatched. CDR3 in amino acids: CASSLISGRAFRNEQFF. In DNA, the CDR3 is TGTGCCAGCAGCTTGATTAGCGGGAGGGCCTTTCGGAATGAGCAGTTCTTC. Full variable domain (rest looked up from reference TRBV11-3 and TRBJ2-1): EAGVVQSPRYKIIEKKQPVAFWCNPISGHNTLYWYLQNLGQGPELLIRYENEEAVDDSQLPKDRFSAERLKGVDSTLKIQPAELGDSAVYLCASSLISGRAFRNEQFFGPGTRLTVL.

This clonotype was observed many times. The rearrangement joins TRBV18 to TRBJ1-1; TRBD1 might be the D (5 bases). Trimming took off 2 bases at V and 7 bases at J, with 14 bases between the two ends. The CDR3 extends over 14 amino acids. Germline-derived CDR1 and CDR2 are KGHSH and LQKENI. The CDR3 region is CASSPALQGGEAFF. In nucleotides, the CDR3 is TGTGCCAGCTCACCAGCTCTCCAGGGTGGTGAAGCTTTCTTT.

This clonotype has a count of ten or more. J is TRBJ1-1 and V is TRBV11-2; D remains ambiguous. The CDR3 spans 15 residues. Per germline, CDR1 SGHAT and CDR2 FQNNGV. The V end lost 3 bases, the J end lost 5 bases, and 16 bases lay between the germline ends. This chain's CDR3 is CASSFQASSLTEAFF. The CDR3 DNA reads as TGTGCCAGCAGCTTCCAGGCAAGTTCTTTGACTGAAGCTTTCTTT.

This clonotype was picked up many times. The rearrangement links TRBV12-3 or TRBV12-4 to TRBJ1-1, with 8 bases matching TRBD1. Trimming removed 7 bases from V and 1 base from J; junction bases left unmatched: 8. CDR3 length: 15 residues. CDR3 sequence reads: CASNPDRGGNTEAFF. DNA for the CDR3: TGTGCCAGCAACCCCGACAGGGGCGGGAACACTGAAGCTTTCTTT.

This clonotype was observed many times. The chain links TRBV27 to TRBJ2-1; possible D gene TRBD2, 6 bases. The CDR3 consists of 13 residues. Between the trimmed V and J ends, which lost 6 bases and 4 bases, there was a span of 10 bases. CDR1 is MNHEY and CDR2 is SMNVEV in the germline V gene (reference sequence). The CDR3 is CASREGHYNEQFF. The DNA for the CDR3 is TGTGCCAGCAGGGAGGGTCATTACAATGAGCAGTTCTTC.

This clonotype was detected only a few times. The rearrangement uses TRBV7-3 and TRBJ2-1; no definite D call. CDR3 size: 13 residues. Trimming took off 5 bases at V and 5 bases at J, with 10 bases between the two ends. Germline CDR1 reads SGHTA; CDR2 reads FQGTGA. CDR3 residues: CASSLPPHNEQFF. The CDR3 nucleotides read TGTGCCAGCAGCCTCCCGCCACACAATGAGCAGTTCTTC.

This clonotype was observed many times. The rearrangement joins TRBV15 to TRBJ2-3, with 9 positions matching TRBD2. CDR1 and CDR2 from the germline V gene are LNHNV and YYDKDF (reference sequence). The CDR3 consists of 16 residues. Losses at the gene ends were 5 bases for V and 0 bases for J; bases not matched to a gene: 6. The CDR3 DNA sequence: TGTGCCACCAGCGGCCGTCTAGCGGGAAGCACAGATACGCAGTATTTT. This encodes CATSGRLAGSTDTQYF.

CDR3 bases: TGTGCCAGCAGCCTTGGACTAGCGGGAGGGGAGCGGGAGACCCAGTACTTC. This translates into CASSLGLAGGERETQYF. V and J are TRBV12-3 or TRBV12-4 and TRBJ2-5, with 15 bases aligning to TRBD2. There are 17 residues in the CDR3. J was trimmed by 5 bases and V by 6 bases; bases with no gene match: 10.

This clonotype has a count of ten or more. This chain links TRBV24-1 with TRBJ2-5; 11 bases are a match to TRBD2. The CDR3 sequence is 16 residues long. Germline CDR1 and CDR2: KGHDR and SFDVKD. Trimming cost V 0 bases and J 2 bases; bases outside gene matches: 1. The CDR3 region has the DNA TGTGCCACCAGTGATTTGGTAGCGGGAGGGCAAGAGACCCAGTACTTC. As protein: CATSDLVAGGQETQYF.

This clonotype was found many times. The chain joins TRBV3-1 to TRBJ2-4; TRBD1 is a possible D gene (5 bases). Germline V gene sequence: CDR1 LGHDT, CDR2 YNNKEL (reference sequence). CDR3 length: 16 amino acids. V was pared by 3 bases and J by 0 bases, with 12 bases between. The CDR3 DNA follows: TGTGCCAGCAGCCAGCAGGGCGCCCTAGCCAAAAACATTCAGTACTTC. Protein sequence: CASSQQGALAKNIQYF.

Ten or more counts support this clonotype. The chain recombines TRBV5-6 with TRBJ2-7, with TRBD2 matching over 15 bases. CDR1 SGHDT and CDR2 YYEEEE come from the germline V gene. With V trimmed by 6 bases and J by 5 bases, 9 bases remained unmatched. The CDR3 covers 16 residues. The CDR3 sequence is CASTTWGLAGGNEQYF. CDR3 bases: TGTGCCAGCACAACCTGGGGACTAGCGGGAGGAAACGAGCAGTACTTC.

There are a few counts of this clonotype. This sequence joins TRBV20-1 and TRBJ2-1, with 8 bases that match TRBD2. The V gene's germline CDR1 is DFQATT and CDR2 SNEGSKA (reference sequence). V lost 5 bases and J lost 1; bases outside the gene matches: 10. The CDR3 extends over 16 amino acids. CDR3 sequence reads: CSAPSAGRASYNEQFF. The DNA for the CDR3 is TGCAGTGCTCCCTCCGCCGGGAGGGCGTCCTACAATGAGCAGTTCTTC.

The rearrangement joins TRBV4-1 to TRBJ1-2; D uncertain. Germline-derived CDR1 and CDR2 are MGHRA and YSYEKL. The CDR3 has 14 amino acids. V was cut by 0 bases and J by 4 bases, with 9 bases left in between. For the CDR3, the DNA is TGCGCCAGCAGCCAAGATCTCGGTTTCTATGGCTACACCTTC. Its translation: CASSQDLGFYGYTF.

This clonotype was seen repeatedly, ten times or more. The chain is built from TRBV5-1 and TRBJ1-1, with D perhaps matching TRBD1 (5 bases). Looked up from germline, CDR1 is SGHRS and CDR2 is YFSETQ. This CDR3 is built from 13 residues. Trimming took 5 bases from V and 1 from J, leaving 9 bases between them. This CDR3 reads CASSGAENTEAFF. The DNA for the CDR3 is TGCGCCAGCAGTGGGGCTGAGAACACTGAAGCTTTCTTT.

This clonotype was seen a handful of times. The chain uses TRBV9 and TRBJ2-5; 9 bases fit TRBD2. Losses at the gene ends were 4 bases for V and 4 bases for J; bases not matched to a gene: 5. The CDR3 loop spans 14 amino acids. Germline loops: CDR1 SGDLS, CDR2 YYNGEE. For the CDR3, the DNA is TGTGCCAGCAGCTCCACTAGCGGGCCAGAGACCCAGTACTTC. Translation: CASSSTSGPETQYF.

There are many counts of this clonotype. This chain joins TRBV6-6 and TRBJ2-5, with unresolved D. V lost 0 bases to trimming and J lost 5 bases, with 19 bases between them. Germline V gives CDR1 MNHNY, CDR2 SVGAGI (reference sequence). The CDR3 has 17 amino acids. CDR3 sequence: CASSYSGVRRSVETQYF. The CDR3 region has the DNA TGTGCCAGCAGTTACTCCGGTGTCAGGAGAAGTGTGGAGACCCAGTACTTC.

There are many counts of this clonotype. The J gene is TRBJ1-1, the V gene TRBV12-3 or TRBV12-4; D not certain. The CDR3 is 14 residues long. Deletions cut 3 bases from V and 1 base from J, with 9 bases between. The CDR3 DNA is TGTGCCAGCAGTTTCCGTGTTGGGAACACTGAAGCTTTCTTT. This sequence encodes CASSFRVGNTEAFF.